These 15 T cell receptor beta chains came from one sample sequenced in a study of control samples from healthy donors and cancer patients (dated by TCRdb to 2019 to 2021). The method was the immunoSEQ multiplex PCR assay. TCRdb mirrors the immuneACCESS table, restricted to in-frame sequences. Some clones are absent from its copies; in checked studies, under half trace to an unresolved V gene, and the reason for the others is unknown. The sample table shows 55,000 to 80,000 clones, and around nine tenths are seen once. The top ten constitute less than 6% of the sample. The source material was PBMCs. These TCRs come from a man aged 60 to 69 with colorectal cancer.

This chain uses TRBV28 with TRBJ2-3; D may correspond to TRBD1 or TRBD2 (7 bases each). Trimming pared 2 bases from V and 4 bases from J, leaving 13 bases between. Germline V CDR1 and CDR2: MDHEN, SYDVKM. The CDR3 has 15 residues. The CDR3 loop reads CASSLGQGGADTQYF. DNA of the CDR3: TGTGCCAGCAGTTTAGGGCAGGGGGGGGCAGATACGCAGTATTTT. Together with reference TRBV28 and TRBJ2-3, the CDR3 gives the full variable domain: DVKVTQSSRYLVKRTGEKVFLECVQDMDHENMFWYRQDPGLGLRLIYFSYDVKMKEKGDIPEGYSVSREKKERFSLILESASTNQTSMYLCASSLGQGGADTQYFGPGTRLTVL.

The V and J genes are TRBV4-2 and TRBJ2-4; D remains ambiguous. Germline-derived CDR1 and CDR2 are LGHNA and YNFKEQ. V was trimmed by 0 bases and J by 12 bases, leaving 12 bases between them. This CDR3 comprises 13 residues. The CDR3 reads CASSQDKVHHQYF. Here the CDR3 DNA reads TGTGCCAGCAGCCAAGATAAAGTCCATCATCAGTACTTC.

The chain employs TRBV11-3 and TRBJ1-1; a weak D match, TRBD1 (5 bases). This CDR3 spans 15 amino acids. Trimming stripped 2 bases from V and 2 bases from J, with 12 bases between. Germline V gives CDR1 SGHNT, CDR2 YENEEA. The CDR3 spells CASSLMRGSNTEAFF. As DNA, the CDR3 is TGTGCCAGCAGCTTAATGAGGGGCTCCAACACTGAAGCTTTCTTT.

The rearrangement joins TRBV6-2 or TRBV6-3 to TRBJ2-1, with unresolved D. Germline lookup yields CDR1 MNHEY and CDR2 SVGEGT. V lost 5 bases to trimming and J lost 5 bases, with 13 bases between them. The CDR3 has 14 amino acids. This CDR3 reads CASSRPSGNNEQFF. The CDR3 DNA sequence: TGTGCCAGCAGTCGCCCCAGTGGGAACAATGAGCAGTTCTTC.

The chain uses TRBV7-2 and TRBJ1-6; a weak D match, TRBD1 (6 bases). The CDR3 is 17 residues long. Deletions cut 0 bases from V and 8 bases from J, with 17 bases between. Germline-derived CDR1 and CDR2 are SGHTA and FQGNSA. The CDR3 sequence is CASSLATTGTLHSPLHF. In DNA form, the CDR3 reads TGTGCCAGCAGCTTAGCAACCACCGGGACACTACATTCACCCCTCCACTTT.

This rearrangement joins TRBV2 to TRBJ1-1, with 9 positions matching TRBD1. Per germline, CDR1 SNHLY and CDR2 FYNNEI. V lost 5 bases and J lost 3; bases outside the gene matches: 7. The CDR3 extends over 15 amino acids. CDR3 DNA: TGTGCCAGCAGTCTGGGACAGGGTGTTTACACTGAAGCTTTCTTT. The encoded protein is CASSLGQGVYTEAFF.

CDR3 sequence: CASSRDRSGYEQYF. CDR3 DNA sequence: TGTGCCAGCAGTAGGGACCGTTCGGGCTACGAGCAGTACTTC. J is TRBJ2-7 and V is TRBV6-5; D possibly uses TRBD1 or TRBD2 (5 bases each). Trimming removed 5 bases at V and 3 bases at J, with 14 bases between. The germline gives CDR1 MNHEY, CDR2 SVGAGI. The CDR3 has 14 amino acids.

This rearrangement joins TRBV6-5 to TRBJ1-1, with D hard to call. With 5 bases removed from V and 3 bases from J, the gap between germline ends came to 7 bases. The CDR3 runs to 12 residues. CDR1 and CDR2 from the germline V gene are MNHEY and SVGAGI. The CDR3 here is CASSRVDTEAFF. CDR3 in DNA: TGTGCCAGCAGTAGAGTGGACACTGAAGCTTTCTTT.

In this sample, this clone turned up a few times. Distinct nucleotide sequences in the sample also encode this CDR3. V usage is TRBV11-1 and J usage is TRBJ1-5; D not resolved. Between the trimmed V and J ends, which lost 1 base and 6 bases, there was a span of 7 bases. The CDR3 is 13 amino acids. Germline CDR1 is SGHAT and CDR2 is FQDESV (reference sequence). The CDR3, as DNA: TGTGCCAGCAGCTTAGTAGAGGGTCAGCCCCAGCATTTT. Translating it yields CASSLVEGQPQHF.

V gene TRBV12-3 or TRBV12-4 combines with J gene TRBJ2-3, with D unclear. V was cut by 5 bases and J by 2 bases, with 5 bases left in between. The length of the CDR3 is 12 residues. The CDR3 DNA reads TGTGCCAGCAGTCCACACACAGATACGCAGTATTTT. Translation: CASSPHTDTQYF.

This chain joins TRBV9 and TRBJ2-3; TRBD2 matches at 11 bases. This CDR3 comprises 16 residues. CDR1 SGDLS and CDR2 YYNGEE come from the germline V gene. V was pared by 3 bases and J by 7 bases, with 10 bases of the junction left unmatched. Here the CDR3 reads CASSDQPGLAAYTQYF. Written as DNA, the CDR3 is TGTGCCAGCAGCGATCAACCGGGACTAGCGGCCTATACGCAGTATTTT.

V is TRBV6-2 or TRBV6-3 and J is TRBJ2-1, with D unclear. Germline lookup yields CDR1 MNHEY and CDR2 SVGEGT. Trimming shortened V by 5 bases and J by 4 bases, and 12 bases separated the two germline ends. CDR3 size: 14 residues. CDR3 in amino acids: CASSRGVNYNEQFF. CDR3 DNA sequence: TGTGCCAGCAGTAGAGGAGTCAATTACAATGAGCAGTTCTTC.

This clone showed up just once. J is TRBJ1-5 and V is TRBV20-1; D remains ambiguous. V lost 1 base, J lost 6 bases, and 4 bases lay in between. The CDR3 runs 11 residues. Germline assignment: CDR1 DFQATT and CDR2 SNEGSKA (reference sequence). CDR3 sequence (DNA): TGCAGTGCTAGAGTTGGTCAGCCCCAGCATTTT. Its protein is CSARVGQPQHF.

The chain carries TRBV19 and TRBJ2-3, with D unclear. The V end was cut by 8 bases, the J end by 0 bases, with 12 bases between. CDR1 and CDR2 (germline): LNHDA, SQIVND (reference sequence). The CDR3 loop spans 14 amino acids. The CDR3: CASGDYSSTDTQYF. The DNA for the CDR3 is TGTGCCAGTGGGGATTATTCTAGCACAGATACGCAGTATTTT.

The rearrangement uses TRBV28 and TRBJ1-1; 7 nucleotides line up with TRBD1. Unmatched junction bases numbered 7, after V lost 3 bases and J lost 0 bases. The germline CDR1 and CDR2 sequences are MDHEN and SYDVKM. The CDR3 has 16 residues. CDR3: CASSLTGRRMNTEAFF. CDR3 DNA sequence: TGTGCCAGCAGTTTGACAGGGAGAAGGATGAACACTGAAGCTTTCTTT.